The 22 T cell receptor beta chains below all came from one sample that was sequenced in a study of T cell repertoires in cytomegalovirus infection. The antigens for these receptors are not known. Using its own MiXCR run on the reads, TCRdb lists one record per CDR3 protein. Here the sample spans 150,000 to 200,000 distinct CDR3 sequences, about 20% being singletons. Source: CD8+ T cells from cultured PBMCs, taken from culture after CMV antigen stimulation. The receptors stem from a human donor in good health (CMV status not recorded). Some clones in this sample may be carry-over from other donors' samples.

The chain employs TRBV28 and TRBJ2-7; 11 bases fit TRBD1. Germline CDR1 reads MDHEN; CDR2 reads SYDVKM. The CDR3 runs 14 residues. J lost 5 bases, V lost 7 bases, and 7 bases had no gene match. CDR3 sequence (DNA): TGTGCCAGCAAAGGGACAGGGGGGCGCGACGAGCAGTACTTC. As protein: CASKGTGGRDEQYF.

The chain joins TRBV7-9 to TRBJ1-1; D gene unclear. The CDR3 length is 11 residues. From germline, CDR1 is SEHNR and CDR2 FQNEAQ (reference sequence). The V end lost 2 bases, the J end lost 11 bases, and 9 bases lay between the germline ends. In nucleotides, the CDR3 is TGTGCCAGCAGCTTAATAAATGCGGCTTTCTTT. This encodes CASSLINAAFF.

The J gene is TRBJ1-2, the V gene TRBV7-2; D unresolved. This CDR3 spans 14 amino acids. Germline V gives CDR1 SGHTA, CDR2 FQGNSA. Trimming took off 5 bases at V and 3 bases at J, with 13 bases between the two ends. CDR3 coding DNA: TGTGCCAGCAGCCGAGAGAGTCTCGACTATGGCTACACCTTC. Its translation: CASSRESLDYGYTF.

The CDR3 here is CASSYSKGSLYEQYF. The CDR3 nucleotides read TGTGCCAGCAGTTACTCGAAGGGTTCCCTCTACGAGCAGTACTTC. The rearrangement links TRBV6-2 or TRBV6-3 to TRBJ2-7; D not certain. V was trimmed by 0 bases and J by 3 bases, leaving 12 bases between them. Germline-derived CDR1 and CDR2 are MNHEY and SVGEGT. The CDR3 is 15 amino acids.

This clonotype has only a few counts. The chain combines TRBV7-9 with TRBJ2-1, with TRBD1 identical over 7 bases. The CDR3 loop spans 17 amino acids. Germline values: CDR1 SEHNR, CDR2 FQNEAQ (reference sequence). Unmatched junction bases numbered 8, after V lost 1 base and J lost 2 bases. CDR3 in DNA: TGTGCCAGCAGCTTAGTAACGAGACAGGGCACCTACAATGAGCAGTTCTTC. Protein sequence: CASSLVTRQGTYNEQFF.

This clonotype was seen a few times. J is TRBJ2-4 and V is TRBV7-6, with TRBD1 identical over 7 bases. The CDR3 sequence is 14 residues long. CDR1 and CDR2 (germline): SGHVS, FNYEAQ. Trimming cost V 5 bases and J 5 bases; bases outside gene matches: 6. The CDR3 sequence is CASSLGGQQNIQYF. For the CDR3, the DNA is TGTGCCAGCAGCCTAGGGGGACAGCAAAACATTCAGTACTTC.

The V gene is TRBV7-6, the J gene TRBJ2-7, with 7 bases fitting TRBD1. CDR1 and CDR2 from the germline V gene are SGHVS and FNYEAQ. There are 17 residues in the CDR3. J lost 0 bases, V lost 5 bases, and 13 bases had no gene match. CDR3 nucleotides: TGTGCCAGCAGCGGCACAACAGGGGCCCAAAGCTCCTACGAGCAGTACTTC. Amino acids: CASSGTTGAQSSYEQYF.

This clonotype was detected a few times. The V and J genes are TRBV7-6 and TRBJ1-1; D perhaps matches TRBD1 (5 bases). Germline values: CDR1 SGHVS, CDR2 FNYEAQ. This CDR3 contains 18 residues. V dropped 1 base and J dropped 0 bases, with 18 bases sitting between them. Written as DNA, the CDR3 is TGTGCCAGCAGCTTAGAGGCCAGGGCGCCTCTAATGAACACTGAAGCTTTCTTT. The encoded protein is CASSLEARAPLMNTEAFF.

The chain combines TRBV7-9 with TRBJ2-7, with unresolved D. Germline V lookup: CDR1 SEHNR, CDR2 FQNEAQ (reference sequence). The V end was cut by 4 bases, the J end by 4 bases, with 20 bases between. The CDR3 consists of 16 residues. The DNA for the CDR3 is TGTGCCAGCAGCTCACCAACCGGACCTACTGCATACGAGCAGTACTTC. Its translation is CASSSPTGPTAYEQYF. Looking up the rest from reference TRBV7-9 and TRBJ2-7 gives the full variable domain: DTGVSQNPRHKITKRGQNVTFRCDPISEHNRLYWYRQTLGQGPEFLTYFQNEAQLEKSRLLSDRFSAERPKGSFSTLEIQRTEQGDSAMYLCASSSPTGPTAYEQYFGPGTRLTVT.

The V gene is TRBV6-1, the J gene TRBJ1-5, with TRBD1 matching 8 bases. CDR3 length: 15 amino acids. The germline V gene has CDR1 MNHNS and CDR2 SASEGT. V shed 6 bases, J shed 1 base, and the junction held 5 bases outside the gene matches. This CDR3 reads CASSRGQGSNQPQHF. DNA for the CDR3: TGTGCCAGCAGCCGTGGACAGGGAAGCAATCAGCCCCAGCATTTT.

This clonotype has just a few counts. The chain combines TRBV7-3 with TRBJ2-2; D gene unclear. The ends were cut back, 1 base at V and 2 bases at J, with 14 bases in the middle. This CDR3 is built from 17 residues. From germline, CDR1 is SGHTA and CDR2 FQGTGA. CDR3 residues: CASSLISSPRNTGELFF. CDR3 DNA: TGTGCCAGCAGCTTAATTAGCTCCCCAAGAAACACCGGGGAGCTGTTTTTT.

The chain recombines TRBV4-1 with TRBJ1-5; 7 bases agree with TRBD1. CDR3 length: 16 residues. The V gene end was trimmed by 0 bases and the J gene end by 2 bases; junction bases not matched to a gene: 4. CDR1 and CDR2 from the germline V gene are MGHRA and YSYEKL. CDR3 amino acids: CASSQDGTGGNQPQHF. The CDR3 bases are TGCGCCAGCAGCCAAGACGGAACAGGGGGCAATCAGCCCCAGCATTTT.

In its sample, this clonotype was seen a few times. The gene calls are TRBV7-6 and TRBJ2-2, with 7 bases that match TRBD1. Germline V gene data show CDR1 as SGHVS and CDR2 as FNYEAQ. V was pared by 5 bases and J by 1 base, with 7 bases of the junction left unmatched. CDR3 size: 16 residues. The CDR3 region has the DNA TGTGCCAGCAGCGCGTACAGGGGATTGAACACCGGGGAGCTGTTTTTT. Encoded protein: CASSAYRGLNTGELFF.

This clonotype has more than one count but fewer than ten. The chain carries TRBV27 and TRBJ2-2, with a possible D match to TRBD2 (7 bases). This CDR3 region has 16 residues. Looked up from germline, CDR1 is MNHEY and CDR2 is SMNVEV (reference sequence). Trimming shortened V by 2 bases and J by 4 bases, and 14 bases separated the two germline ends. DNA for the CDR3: TGTGCCAGCAGTTTAGAGGGGGGGGGGCGCACCGGGGAGCTGTTTTTT. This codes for CASSLEGGGRTGELFF.

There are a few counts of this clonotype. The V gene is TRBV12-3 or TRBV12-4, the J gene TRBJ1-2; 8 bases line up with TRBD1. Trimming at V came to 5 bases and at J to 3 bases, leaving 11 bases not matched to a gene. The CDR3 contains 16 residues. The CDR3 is CASSDPLDRGDYGYTF. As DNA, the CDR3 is TGTGCCAGCAGTGATCCACTCGACAGGGGTGACTATGGCTACACCTTC.

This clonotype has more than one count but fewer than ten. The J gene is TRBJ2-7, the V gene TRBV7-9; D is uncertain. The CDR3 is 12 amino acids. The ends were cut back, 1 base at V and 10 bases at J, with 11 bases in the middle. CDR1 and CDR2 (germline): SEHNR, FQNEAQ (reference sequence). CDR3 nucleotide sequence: TGTGCCAGCAGCTTAGAGCAGTCCGAACAGTACTTC. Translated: CASSLEQSEQYF.

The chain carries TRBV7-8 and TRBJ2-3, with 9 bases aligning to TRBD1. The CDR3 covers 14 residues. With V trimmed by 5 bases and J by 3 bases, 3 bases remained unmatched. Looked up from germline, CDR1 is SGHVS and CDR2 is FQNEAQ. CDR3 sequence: CASSHRGRTDTQYF. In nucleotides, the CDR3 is TGTGCCAGCAGCCACAGGGGGCGGACAGATACGCAGTATTTT.

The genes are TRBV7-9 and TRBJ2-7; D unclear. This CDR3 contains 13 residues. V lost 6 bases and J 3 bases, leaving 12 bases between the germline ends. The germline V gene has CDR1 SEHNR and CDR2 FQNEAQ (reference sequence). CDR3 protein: CASSLHRGYEQYF. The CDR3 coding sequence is TGTGCCAGCAGTCTTCACAGAGGCTACGAGCAGTACTTC. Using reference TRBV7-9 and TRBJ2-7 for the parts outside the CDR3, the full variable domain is DTGVSQNPRHKITKRGQNVTFRCDPISEHNRLYWYRQTLGQGPEFLTYFQNEAQLEKSRLLSDRFSAERPKGSFSTLEIQRTEQGDSAMYLCASSLHRGYEQYFGPGTRLTVT.

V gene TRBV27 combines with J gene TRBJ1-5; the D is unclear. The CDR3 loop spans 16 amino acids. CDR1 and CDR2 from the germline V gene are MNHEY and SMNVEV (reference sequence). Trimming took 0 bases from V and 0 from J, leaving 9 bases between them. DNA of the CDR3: TGTGCCAGCAGTTTATCGTGGAAACTTAGCAATCAGCCCCAGCATTTT. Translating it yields CASSLSWKLSNQPQHF.

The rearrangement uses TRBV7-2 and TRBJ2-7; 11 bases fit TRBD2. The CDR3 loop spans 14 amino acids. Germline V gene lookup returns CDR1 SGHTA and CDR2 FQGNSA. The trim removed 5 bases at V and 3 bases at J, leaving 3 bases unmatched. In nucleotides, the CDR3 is TGTGCCAGCAGCCAGGGACTAGCGGTCTACGAGCAGTACTTC. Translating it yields CASSQGLAVYEQYF. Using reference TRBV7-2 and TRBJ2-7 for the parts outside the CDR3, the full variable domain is GAGVSQSPSNKVTEKGKDVELRCDPISGHTALYWYRQSLGQGLEFLIYFQGNSAPDKSGLPSDRFSAERTGGSVSTLTIQRTQQEDSAVYLCASSQGLAVYEQYFGPGTRLTVT.

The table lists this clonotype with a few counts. This CDR3 reads CASSPPVMGLGNTEAFF. As DNA, the CDR3 is TGTGCCAGCTCACCACCGGTGATGGGGTTGGGGAACACTGAAGCTTTCTTT. This sequence joins TRBV18 and TRBJ1-1; no clear D gene. Germline CDR1 reads KGHSH; CDR2 reads LQKENI. The ends were cut back, 0 bases at V and 1 base at J, with 15 bases in the middle. The CDR3 spans 17 residues.

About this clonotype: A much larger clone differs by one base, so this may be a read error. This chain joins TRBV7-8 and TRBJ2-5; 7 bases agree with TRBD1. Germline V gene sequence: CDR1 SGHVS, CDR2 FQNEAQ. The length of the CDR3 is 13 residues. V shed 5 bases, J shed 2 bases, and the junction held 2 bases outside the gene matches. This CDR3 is CASSMGQQETQYF. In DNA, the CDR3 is TGTGCCAGCAGCATGGGACAGCAAGAGACCCAGTACTTC.